Shown below are 10 T cell receptor beta chains from a single sample sequenced in a study of CD4+ T cells in melanoma. Measured with immunoSEQ multiplex PCR; TCRdb has only the in-frame clones, and not every one. The repertoire includes 120,000 to 150,000 clones, about nine tenths of them detected once, and 1.5% to 1.7% sits in the top ten. The receptors were gathered from a human donor with melanoma.

This chain joins TRBV2 and TRBJ1-6; 7 nucleotides line up with TRBD1. CDR1 and CDR2 from the germline V gene are SNHLY and FYNNEI. The V and J ends lost 3 bases and 7 bases, in that order; junction bases with no gene match: 0. The CDR3 length is 13 residues. This CDR3 reads CASSDRGNSPLHF. The DNA for the CDR3 is TGTGCCAGCAGTGACAGGGGGAATTCACCCCTCCACTTT.

The chain joins TRBV5-4 to TRBJ2-2, with TRBD1 matching over 8 bases. CDR1 is SGHNT and CDR2 is YYREEE in the germline V gene (reference sequence). There are 14 residues in the CDR3. Trimming took 5 bases from V and 0 from J; bases not matched to a gene: 0. CDR3 sequence reads: CASRQGANTGELFF. The CDR3, as DNA: TGTGCCAGCAGACAGGGGGCGAACACCGGGGAGCTGTTTTTT.

V gene TRBV18 combines with J gene TRBJ1-5; 11 bases line up with TRBD1. Looked up from germline, CDR1 is KGHSH and CDR2 is LQKENI. V shed 5 bases and J 6 bases; nucleotides not matched to a gene: 6. The CDR3 consists of 15 residues. CDR3 sequence reads: CASSTGTGGGQPQHF. Written as DNA, the CDR3 is TGTGCCAGCTCAACCGGGACAGGGGGGGGTCAGCCCCAGCATTTT.

The chain links TRBV5-5 to TRBJ2-1; possible D gene TRBD2, 6 bases. The CDR3 runs 15 residues. The V and J ends lost 5 bases and 0 bases respectively, with 12 bases between them. The germline V gene encodes CDR1 SGHKS and CDR2 YYEKEE (reference sequence). For the CDR3, the DNA is TGTGCCAGCAGACTTGGGGGGAGCTCCTACAATGAGCAGTTCTTC. It translates to CASRLGGSSYNEQFF.

V usage is TRBV10-3 and J usage is TRBJ2-5; 11 bases are shared with TRBD2. CDR3 length: 15 residues. The germline gives CDR1 ENHRY, CDR2 SYGVKD. The V and J ends lost 10 bases and 4 bases, in that order; junction bases with no gene match: 11. The CDR3 spells CATTSGGPGGETQYF. In DNA, the CDR3 is TGTGCCACAACTAGCGGGGGCCCCGGAGGAGAGACCCAGTACTTC.

This clone was observed once. This chain joins TRBV4-2 and TRBJ2-3, with a possible D match to TRBD2 (6 bases). The CDR3 runs to 15 residues. The germline gives CDR1 LGHNA, CDR2 YNFKEQ. Between the trimmed V and J ends, which lost 1 base and 4 bases, there was a span of 12 bases. The CDR3 reads CASSQARDPSDTQYF. Written as DNA, the CDR3 is TGTGCCAGCAGCCAAGCGCGGGACCCGTCAGATACGCAGTATTTT.

The rearrangement links TRBV4-1 to TRBJ2-2; D possibly corresponds to TRBD1 (6 bases). Germline values: CDR1 MGHRA, CDR2 YSYEKL. This CDR3 is built from 16 residues. Trimming stripped 4 bases from V and 2 bases from J, with 14 bases between. In DNA form, the CDR3 reads TGCGCCAGCAGCCGGGGCACACAGGGTAACACCGGGGAGCTGTTTTTT. Amino acid sequence: CASSRGTQGNTGELFF.

The CDR3 here is CASSLMTARTDTQYF. CDR3 coding DNA: TGCGCCAGCAGCTTGATGACAGCTCGCACAGATACGCAGTATTTT. The rearrangement joins TRBV5-1 to TRBJ2-3; a possible D gene is TRBD1 (5 bases). V lost 1 base and J lost 1, with 10 bases in between. In germline, CDR1 is SGHRS, CDR2 YFSETQ. The CDR3 has 15 residues.

J is TRBJ1-2 and V is TRBV5-1, with 8 bases identical to TRBD1. Trimming cost V 4 bases and J 7 bases; bases outside gene matches: 9. CDR3 length: 14 residues. CDR1 is SGHRS and CDR2 is YFSETQ in the germline V gene. The CDR3 nucleotides read TGCGCCAGCAGCCCAAGCCAGGGGGCGCGTGGCTACACCTTC. Translating it yields CASSPSQGARGYTF.

The chain employs TRBV7-3 and TRBJ2-3; perhaps TRBD1 as D (5 bases). The V gene's germline CDR1 is SGHTA and CDR2 FQGTGA. V was shortened by 2 bases and J by 2 bases, with 8 bases between the two germline ends. This CDR3 has 14 residues. CDR3 coding DNA: TGTGCCAGCAGCTTATGGGGCAACACAGATACGCAGTATTTT. Translated, it gives CASSLWGNTDTQYF.